Each of the 7 T cell receptor beta chains below was sequenced from the same sample in a study of T cells after yellow fever vaccination. TCRdb redid the calling of the 5' RACE reads with MiXCR, one entry per CDR3 protein. The table shows about 310,000 distinct CDR3 sequences, with around 4% occurring only once. The starting material was PBMCs, obtained on the day of the yellow fever booster vaccination. These receptor sequences come from a man aged 18 to 30 who received the YFV17D yellow fever vaccine.

This clonotype was counted at least ten times. The chain is built from TRBV7-9 and TRBJ2-3, with D possibly being TRBD1 (5 bases). Looked up from germline, CDR1 is SEHNR and CDR2 is FQNEAQ (reference sequence). Trimming removed 4 bases at V and 2 bases at J, with 19 bases between. The CDR3 is 17 residues long. The CDR3 bases are TGTGCCAGCAGCTCCTCAGGGCAGAGCCTAAACACAGATACGCAGTATTTT. As protein: CASSSSGQSLNTDTQYF.

This clonotype was detected a few times. The rearrangement links TRBV19 to TRBJ1-6; 8 bases are a match to TRBD1. J gave up 5 bases and V 5 bases, and 5 bases lay outside the gene matches. The germline V gene has CDR1 LNHDA and CDR2 SQIVND (reference sequence). This CDR3 region has 15 residues. The chain's CDR3 is CASSADRANNSPLHF. The CDR3 DNA sequence: TGTGCCAGTAGTGCGGACAGGGCCAATAATTCACCCCTCCACTTT.

This clonotype turned up a few times. This rearrangement joins TRBV11-2 to TRBJ2-1; 7 bases align to TRBD2. The germline gives CDR1 SGHAT, CDR2 FQNNGV. This CDR3 region has 16 residues. Trimming cost V 1 base and J 9 bases; bases outside gene matches: 12. The CDR3 sequence is CASSLGFGAGDIEQFF. The CDR3 bases are TGTGCCAGCAGCTTAGGGTTTGGGGCGGGGGATATTGAGCAGTTCTTC.

The CDR3 sequence: CSAVNRGENGNTIYF. DNA for the CDR3: TGCAGTGCCGTGAACAGGGGAGAAAACGGAAACACCATATATTTT. The rearrangement links TRBV20-1 to TRBJ1-3, with 7 bases identical to TRBD1. Germline V gene lookup returns CDR1 DFQATT and CDR2 SNEGSKA (reference sequence). After removal of 6 bases from V and 4 bases from J, the junction contained 12 bases not matched to a gene. The CDR3 contains 15 residues.

The gene calls are TRBV18 and TRBJ2-2; D gene unclear. The CDR3 is 13 residues long. Germline assignment: CDR1 KGHSH and CDR2 LQKENI. The V gene lost 5 bases and the J gene lost 5 bases, with 9 bases spanning the gap. CDR3 protein: CASSSTVTGELFF. The CDR3 DNA sequence: TGTGCCAGCTCATCAACAGTGACCGGGGAGCTGTTTTTT.

The genes are TRBV7-2 and TRBJ2-3, with D unclear. V lost 6 bases and J 4 bases, leaving 17 bases between the germline ends. This CDR3 contains 15 residues. The germline gives CDR1 SGHTA, CDR2 FQGNSA. The CDR3 nucleotides are TGTGCCAGCAGTCAAGACGGCTACACTTCAGATACGCAGTATTTT. This gives the protein CASSQDGYTSDTQYF.

This sequence joins TRBV4-3 and TRBJ2-1; 8 positions match TRBD2. The V gene's germline CDR1 is LGHNA and CDR2 YSLEER. The length of the CDR3 is 18 residues. J gave up 7 bases and V 1 base, and 15 bases lay outside the gene matches. The CDR3 sequence is CASSQGIGGTSDRNEQFF. CDR3 bases: TGCGCCAGCAGCCAAGGCATAGGCGGGACTAGTGATCGGAATGAGCAGTTCTTC.